The present T cell receptor beta chain was sequenced within a study of cytomegalovirus exposure and HLA in healthy donors. Donors counted as nominally healthy when sampled, yet unrecorded immune exposures were likely. The PCR was carried out with 60 Vbeta primers and 13 Jbeta primers. Measured with immunoSEQ multiplex PCR; TCRdb has only the in-frame clones, and not every one. The profile shows around 150,000 clones, approximately 80% of them singletons. Study outcomes and limitations: Common viral pathogens were later found to be apparently linked to several of the most significant clusters. Overall, approximately 150 TCR beta chains were annotated as cytomegalovirus-associated.

CDR1 and CDR2 (germline): SNHLY, FYNNEI. V gave up 2 bases and J gave up 4 bases; unmatched junction bases: 29. This CDR3 spans 23 amino acids. Note on this clone: What it recognizes is unknown.

The gene calls are TRBV2 and TRBJ1-1; 9 bases line up with TRBD1. The specimen sequenced was PBMCs. This TCR came from a woman between 18 and 30 years old in good health and CMV-seronegative. CDR3 nucleotides: TGTGCCAGCAGTGAACCCGACTTTGGACAGGGGCCGCGCTACTATCCCCGGTTCACTGAAGCTTTCTTT. The encoded protein is CASSEPDFGQGPRYYPRFTEAFF.